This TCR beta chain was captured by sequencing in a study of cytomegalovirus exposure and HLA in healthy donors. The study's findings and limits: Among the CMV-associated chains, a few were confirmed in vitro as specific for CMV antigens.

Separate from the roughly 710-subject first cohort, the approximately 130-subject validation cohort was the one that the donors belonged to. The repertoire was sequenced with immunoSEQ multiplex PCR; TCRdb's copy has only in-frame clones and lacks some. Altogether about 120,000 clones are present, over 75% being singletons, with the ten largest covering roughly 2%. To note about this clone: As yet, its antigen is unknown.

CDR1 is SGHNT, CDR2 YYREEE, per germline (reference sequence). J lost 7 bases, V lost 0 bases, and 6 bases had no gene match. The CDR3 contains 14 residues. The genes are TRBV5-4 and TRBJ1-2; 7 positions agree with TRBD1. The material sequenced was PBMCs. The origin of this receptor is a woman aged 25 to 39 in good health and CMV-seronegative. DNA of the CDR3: TGTGCCAGCAGCTTGGCCGGGACAGCTTTTGGCTACACCTTC. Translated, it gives CASSLAGTAFGYTF.